The next 2 T cell receptor beta chains were all read from a single sample in a study of regulatory T cells in long-lasting Graves disease. Relying on iRepertoire HTBI primers and Arm-PCR of CDR3 regions, the team built TCR beta libraries. Using its own MiXCR run on the multiplex PCR reads, TCRdb lists one record per CDR3 protein. The top ten clones hold about 23% of a sample with 420,000 or so distinct CDR3 sequences, approximately 16% of them seen once. Time point specified: newly diagnosed GD, antithyroid drugs for less than 3 months. The TCR library was made from RNA extracted from PBMCs. Another study also made use of these data, one on T cells in Graves' hyperthyroidism and ophthalmopathy.

Sequenced here: peripheral blood mononuclear cells (PBMCs), sampled at new diagnosis, from a patient treated with antithyroid drugs. These TCRs come from a woman between 18 and 30 years old with Graves disease.

This clonotype has only one observation. This chain joins TRBV9 and TRBJ2-7; TRBD2 is a possible D gene (6 bases). Per germline, CDR1 SGDLS and CDR2 YYNGEE. This CDR3 contains 15 residues. Trimming cost V 2 bases and J 6 bases, with 18 bases left between them. DNA of the CDR3: TGTGCCAGCAGCGTGGAGGGGAGGAGGGCATCCGAGCAGTACTTC. Translated: CASSVEGRRASEQYF.

As to this clonotype: One base away lies a much larger clone, so this may be a sequencing read error. The rearrangement uses TRBV12-3 or TRBV12-4 and TRBJ2-5, with unresolved D. The DNA end is more similar to TRBJ2-7, so the J call may be wrong. The CDR3 loop spans 10 amino acids. This chain's CDR3 is CASSIHEQYF. DNA for the CDR3: TGTGCCAGCAGTATCCACGAGCAGTACTTC.